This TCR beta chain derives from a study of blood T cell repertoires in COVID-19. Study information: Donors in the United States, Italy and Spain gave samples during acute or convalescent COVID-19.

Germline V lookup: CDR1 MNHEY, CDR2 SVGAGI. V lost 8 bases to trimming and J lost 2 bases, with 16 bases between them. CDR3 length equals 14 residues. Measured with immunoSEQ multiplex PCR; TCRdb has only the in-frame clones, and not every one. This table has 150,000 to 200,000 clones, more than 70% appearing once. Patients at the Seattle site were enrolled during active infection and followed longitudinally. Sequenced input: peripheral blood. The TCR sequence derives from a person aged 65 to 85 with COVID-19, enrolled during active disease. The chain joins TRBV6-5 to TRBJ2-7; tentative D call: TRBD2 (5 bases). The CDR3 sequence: CASANQEEAYEQYF. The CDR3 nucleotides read TGTGCCAGCGCCAATCAGGAGGAGGCCTACGAGCAGTACTTC.